Listed below are T cell receptor beta chains from one sample, sequenced in a study of Siglec-9 on CD8 T cells in melanoma. TCRdb's table, derived via immunoSEQ multiplex PCR, lists solely in-frame clones and lacks some. The sample includes tens of thousands of clones, 75% to 90% of them seen just once. The sample was Siglec-9- CD8+ T cells sorted from blood. Receptor source: a human donor in good health. Both conserved end residues are part of each CDR3. A D gene is named only where the DNA matches it firmly. Rows may omit the clone size; those that give it use once, few, many or a size class.

j_call cdr3_length d_call v_call clone_size cdr3_aa cdr3_nt
TRBJ2-1 15 NA TRBV6-1 NA CASSVERVYYNEQFF TGTGCCAGCAGTGTGGAGCGGGTCTACTACAATGAGCAGTTCTTC
TRBJ2-1 11 NA TRBV27 NA CASDIYNEQFF TGTGCCAGCGACATCTACAATGAGCAGTTCTTC
TRBJ1-5 15 TRBD1 TRBV19 once CASSIQGASNQPQHF TGTGCCAGTAGTATCCAGGGGGCGAGCAATCAGCCCCAGCATTTT
TRBJ2-6 17 TRBD1 TRBV10-3 NA CATQSGQGLSGANVLTF TGTGCCACCCAATCCGGACAGGGCCTTTCCGGGGCCAACGTCCTGACTTTC
TRBJ2-2 12 TRBD1 TRBV6-6 NA CASRQGAGELFF TGTGCCAGCAGACAGGGGGCCGGGGAGCTGTTTTTT
TRBJ2-1 15 TRBD1 TRBV13 once CASSLPGTGYNEQFF TGTGCCAGCAGCTTACCCGGGACAGGGTACAATGAGCAGTTCTTC
TRBJ1-2 15 NA TRBV7-2 NA CASSHTWTVEYGYTF TGTGCCAGCAGCCACACCTGGACAGTCGAATATGGCTACACCTTC
TRBJ2-7 15 TRBD1 TRBV5-5 NA CASSLGWDRHYEQYF TGTGCCAGCAGCTTGGGTTGGGACAGACACTACGAGCAGTACTTC
TRBJ2-5 14 TRBD1 TRBV27 NA CASSSFTGGETQYF TGTGCCAGCAGTTCTTTCACAGGGGGAGAGACCCAGTACTTC
TRBJ1-4 17 NA TRBV2 NA CASSEGLVRDTNEKLFF TGTGCCAGCAGTGAGGGTTTGGTCCGGGATACTAATGAAAAACTGTTTTTT
TRBJ2-1 18 TRBD2 TRBV6-1 NA CASSGTSGGFSSYNEQFF TGTGCCAGCAGTGGTACTAGCGGGGGATTTAGCTCCTACAATGAGCAGTTCTTC
TRBJ2-3 16 TRBD2 TRBV9 NA CASSGGSGGAIDTQYF TGTGCCAGCAGCGGAGGGAGCGGGGGGGCAATAGATACGCAGTATTTT
TRBJ2-1 16 NA TRBV23-1 NA CASSQFLLASYNEQFF TGCGCCAGCAGTCAATTTCTCCTAGCCTCCTACAATGAGCAGTTCTTC
TRBJ2-3 15 TRBD1 TRBV5-1 NA CASKGTGGSTDTQYF TGCGCCAGCAAAGGGACAGGGGGATCCACAGATACGCAGTATTTT
TRBJ1-1 14 TRBD1 TRBV5-6 once CASSWTGESGKTFF TGTGCCAGCAGTTGGACAGGGGAAAGTGGCAAAACTTTCTTT
TRBJ1-1 13 NA TRBV27 NA CASRMTAYAEAFF TGTGCCAGCAGGATGACAGCGTACGCTGAAGCTTTCTTT
TRBJ1-2 14 NA TRBV9 NA CASSVSAPNYGYTF TGTGCCAGCAGCGTATCCGCTCCTAACTATGGCTACACCTTC
TRBJ2-7 15 TRBD2 TRBV6-1 NA CASSLLAGGTYEQYF TGTGCCAGCAGTCTCCTAGCGGGGGGGACCTACGAGCAGTACTTC
TRBJ2-1 11 NA TRBV10-3 NA CAIFAGVEQFF TGTGCCATCTTCGCTGGTGTCGAGCAGTTCTTC
TRBJ2-2 16 NA TRBV30 NA CAWSVIDRTNTGELFF TGTGCCTGGAGTGTAATAGACAGAACGAACACCGGGGAGCTGTTTTTT
TRBJ2-3 15 NA TRBV7-8 NA CASSLLTRSTDTQYF TGTGCCAGCAGCTTACTAACAAGAAGCACAGATACGCAGTATTTT
TRBJ2-3 16 TRBD2 TRBV27 NA CASSLDSGSVTDTQYF TGTGCCAGCAGTTTAGATAGCGGGAGTGTCACAGATACGCAGTATTTT
TRBJ1-1 13 NA TRBV2 NA CASSRGERTEAFF TGTGCCAGCAGTAGGGGAGAGAGGACTGAAGCTTTCTTT
TRBJ1-2 14 NA TRBV6-5 NA CASSYGAGVGGYTF TGTGCCAGCAGTTACGGGGCAGGGGTTGGTGGCTACACCTTC
TRBJ2-2 15 NA TRBV7-3 NA CASSFGTGVAGELFF TGTGCCAGCAGCTTTGGCACAGGAGTGGCCGGGGAGCTGTTTTTT
TRBJ1-4 19 NA TRBV5-1 NA CASSLKESRTNATNEKLFF TGCGCCAGCAGCTTGAAGGAGTCGCGGACCAATGCAACTAATGAAAAACTGTTTTTT
TRBJ1-6 14 NA TRBV2 NA CASLSSSYNSPLHF TGTGCCAGTCTTTCGAGCTCCTATAATTCACCCCTCCACTTT
TRBJ1-4 15 TRBD1 TRBV2 few CASSPTGSKDEKLFF TGTGCCAGCAGCCCGACAGGGAGTAAGGATGAAAAACTGTTTTTT
TRBJ2-7 16 TRBD1 TRBV11-2 NA CASSLGWAGGGHEQYF TGTGCCAGCAGCTTAGGGTGGGCAGGGGGCGGACACGAGCAGTACTTC
TRBJ1-2 13 NA TRBV30 NA CAWSVSSGVGYTF TGTGCCTGGAGTGTATCTTCTGGTGTTGGCTACACCTTC
TRBJ2-1 16 TRBD2 TRBV2 NA CASSEGGGRAYNEQFF TGTGCCAGCAGTGAGGGTGGCGGGAGGGCTTACAATGAGCAGTTCTTC
TRBJ2-5 15 TRBD2 TRBV7-8 NA CASRKGSGRYETQYF TGTGCCAGCAGGAAAGGTAGCGGGAGATATGAGACCCAGTACTTC
TRBJ2-1 15 TRBD2 TRBV27 NA CASSPRTSGVNEQFF TGTGCCAGTTCACCGCGGACTAGCGGGGTAAATGAGCAGTTCTTC
TRBJ1-1 12 NA TRBV27 NA CASRMRGAEAFF TGTGCCAGCAGGATGCGGGGCGCTGAAGCTTTCTTT
TRBJ2-1 13 NA TRBV27 NA CASRWAGFNEQFF TGTGCCAGCAGATGGGCAGGATTCAATGAGCAGTTCTTC
TRBJ1-3 14 TRBD1 TRBV19 once CASSLQGTGNTIYF TGTGCCAGTAGTCTACAGGGGACTGGAAACACCATATATTTT
TRBJ1-5 15 NA TRBV19 NA CASSIGSRGNQPQHF TGTGCCAGTAGTATAGGATCTCGGGGCAATCAGCCCCAGCATTTT
TRBJ1-5 16 TRBD1 TRBV7-9 few CASSDRDRGRGQPQHF TGTGCCAGCAGCGACCGGGACAGGGGGCGCGGTCAGCCCCAGCATTTT
TRBJ2-3 18 TRBD2 TRBV27 NA CASSQGLAGDQSTDTQYF TGTGCCAGCAGCCAAGGGCTAGCGGGAGACCAAAGCACAGATACGCAGTATTTT
TRBJ2-7 14 NA TRBV5-1 NA CASSLGGNSYGQYF TGCGCCAGCAGCTTAGGAGGGAACTCCTACGGGCAGTACTTC
TRBJ2-5 17 TRBD2 TRBV19 NA CASSIVTSGGAQETQYF TGTGCCAGTAGTATAGTGACTAGCGGGGGGGCCCAAGAGACCCAGTACTTC
TRBJ2-1 15 NA TRBV5-1 NA CASSSDSLGHNEQFF TGCGCCAGCAGCTCGGACAGCCTCGGGCACAATGAGCAGTTCTTC
TRBJ1-5 15 NA TRBV5-5 NA CASRTAEPSNQPQHF TGTGCCAGCAGAACGGCCGAACCGAGCAATCAGCCCCAGCATTTT
TRBJ1-4 16 NA TRBV27 NA CASSLLGPGRTEKLFF TGTGCCAGCAGTTTATTAGGGCCTGGACGGACTGAAAAACTGTTTTTT
TRBJ1-5 17 NA TRBV19 NA CASSMSSGVRSNQPQHF TGTGCCAGTAGTATGTCGTCGGGGGTCAGGAGCAATCAGCCCCAGCATTTT
TRBJ2-7 17 TRBD1 TRBV4-1 NA CASSQKTPGQGAYEQYF TGCGCCAGCAGCCAAAAGACACCCGGACAGGGGGCCTACGAGCAGTACTTC
TRBJ2-1 12 NA TRBV30 NA CAWGLGRDEQFF TGTGCCTGGGGGTTAGGTCGGGATGAGCAGTTCTTC
TRBJ1-1 14 TRBD1 TRBV5-1 NA CASFSGTGNTEAFF TGCGCCAGCTTTTCCGGGACAGGGAACACTGAAGCTTTCTTT
TRBJ1-4 17 TRBD1 TRBV18 once CASSSPTGAVFDEKLFF TGTGCCAGCTCATCCCCGACAGGGGCGGTTTTCGATGAAAAACTGTTTTTT
TRBJ2-1 16 NA TRBV5-1 NA CASSLQGTSSYNEQFF TGCGCCAGCAGCTTGCAGGGGACCAGCTCCTACAATGAGCAGTTCTTC
TRBJ2-3 12 NA TRBV7-6 NA CASSLGADTQYF TGTGCCAGCAGCTTGGGGGCAGATACGCAGTATTTT
TRBJ2-3 15 TRBD2 TRBV30 NA CAWSTQREGVDTQYF TGTGCCTGGAGTACCCAGCGGGAGGGGGTAGATACGCAGTATTTT
TRBJ2-7 13 NA TRBV27 few CASNNLKDYEQYF TGTGCCAGCAACAATCTCAAGGACTACGAGCAGTACTTC
TRBJ2-1 15 TRBD2 TRBV29-1 NA CSVVGTSGGYNEQFF TGCAGCGTTGTAGGGACTAGCGGGGGATACAATGAGCAGTTCTTC
TRBJ2-5 15 TRBD2 TRBV11-2 NA CASSPGTGGQETQYF TGTGCCAGCAGTCCCGGGACGGGAGGCCAAGAGACCCAGTACTTC